These 16 T cell receptor beta chains came from one sample sequenced in a study of blood T cells in healthy people across ages. The authors ran a second PCR of 7 to 11 cycles using a sample-barcoded 5' primer and a J-beta primer mix. TCRdb itself ran the 5' RACE reads through MiXCR, one entry per CDR3 protein. In the table there are about 780,000 distinct CDR3 sequences, about a quarter of which are singletons. These data were also reused for a study on T cells of mothers and their children.

Sequenced: blood. Receptor source: a boy between 5 and 17 years old in good health.

This chain uses TRBV11-2 with TRBJ1-6; the D gene is possibly TRBD1 (5 bases). The CDR3 runs 13 residues. Per germline, CDR1 SGHAT and CDR2 FQNNGV. V was cut by 4 bases and J by 5 bases, with 6 bases left in between. DNA for the CDR3: TGTGCCAGCAGCTGGGGGAATAATTCACCCCTCCACTTT. This sequence encodes CASSWGNNSPLHF.

The rearrangement joins TRBV4-2 to TRBJ2-3; D possibly corresponds to TRBD1 (5 bases). The CDR3 is made up of 14 amino acids. Trimming cost V 1 base and J 8 bases, with 13 bases left between them. From germline, CDR1 is LGHNA and CDR2 YNFKEQ. The CDR3 sequence is CASSQVNGQGTQYF. The DNA for the CDR3 is TGTGCCAGCAGCCAAGTCAACGGCCAGGGTACGCAGTATTTT.

V usage is TRBV9 and J usage is TRBJ1-1; D call uncertain. This CDR3 region has 14 residues. The germline CDR1 and CDR2 sequences are SGDLS and YYNGEE. V lost 1 base to trimming and J lost 1 base, with 8 bases between them. The CDR3 spells CASSVSVTNTEAFF. In DNA, the CDR3 is TGTGCCAGCAGCGTAAGCGTAACGAACACTGAAGCTTTCTTT. The entire variable domain, with the rest obtained from reference TRBV9 and TRBJ1-1, is as follows: DSGVTQTPKHLITATGQRVTLRCSPRSGDLSVYWYQQSLDQGLQFLIQYYNGEERAKGNILERFSAQQFPDLHSELNLSSLELGDSALYFCASSVSVTNTEAFFGQGTRLTVV.

This clonotype was detected only a few times. The V gene is TRBV6-6, the J gene TRBJ1-6, with D perhaps TRBD1 (5 bases). This CDR3 spans 16 amino acids. The germline CDR1 and CDR2 sequences are MNHNY and SVGAGI (reference sequence). Trimming took 2 bases from V and 0 from J, leaving 8 bases between them. The DNA of the CDR3 is TGTGCCAGCAGTTACGACAGTAGCTCCTATAATTCACCCCTCCACTTT. Protein product: CASSYDSSSYNSPLHF.

Of note for this clonotype: One junction end disagrees with the germline gene, perhaps due to a read error. The chain employs TRBV12-3 or TRBV12-4 and TRBJ2-5; TRBD2 might be the D (6 bases). The CDR3 totals 12 residues. The CDR3, as DNA: TGTGCCAGCAGCCTTTTGGGAGGACCTACCGACTTC. Encoded protein: CASSLLGGPTDF.

The gene calls are TRBV30 and TRBJ2-2; D is ambiguous. The CDR3 extends over 15 amino acids. V was trimmed by 0 bases and J by 0 bases, leaving 8 bases between them. Germline CDR1 is GTSNPN and CDR2 is SVGIG (reference sequence). The CDR3 bases are TGTGCCTGGAGTGTAATGAACGCGAACACCGGGGAGCTGTTTTTT. It encodes CAWSVMNANTGELFF.

This clonotype was counted a few times. V and J are TRBV12-3 or TRBV12-4 and TRBJ1-4, with D perhaps TRBD1 (6 bases). Trimming cost V 8 bases and J 4 bases, with 14 bases left between them. The CDR3 length is 14 residues. The CDR3 DNA follows: TGTGCCAGCGGGTGGACAGCCCTTAATGAAAAACTGTTTTTT. Amino acids: CASGWTALNEKLFF.

The gene calls are TRBV7-3 and TRBJ2-5; 7 bases are a match to TRBD2. CDR3 length: 14 amino acids. In germline, CDR1 is SGHTA, CDR2 FQGTGA. V lost 1 base and J lost 5; bases outside the gene matches: 4. This CDR3 is CASSLIWGGETQYF. The CDR3 nucleotides read TGTGCCAGCAGCTTAATATGGGGAGGGGAGACCCAGTACTTC.

J is TRBJ2-5 and V is TRBV25-1; D remains unclear. The germline V gene has CDR1 MGHDK and CDR2 SYGVNS. Trimming took 4 bases from V and 1 from J, leaving 10 bases between them. This CDR3 contains 14 residues. CDR3 bases: TGTGCCAGCAGTGTTGGCACTATCCAAGAGACCCAGTACTTC. Translated: CASSVGTIQETQYF.

This chain connects TRBV29-1 to TRBJ2-5; D is possibly TRBD1 (6 bases). The CDR3 spans 12 residues. In germline, CDR1 is SQVTM, CDR2 ANQGSEA. Between the trimmed V and J ends, which lost 5 bases and 0 bases, there was a span of 7 bases. CDR3 in DNA: TGCAGCGTTCCAGGGGACCAAGAGACCCAGTACTTC. Translation gives CSVPGDQETQYF.

The table lists this clonotype with a few counts. The chain is built from TRBV28 and TRBJ2-5, with a possible D match to TRBD2 (7 bases). The V end was cut by 8 bases, the J end by 7 bases, with 20 bases between. Germline CDR1 reads MDHEN; CDR2 reads SYDVKM. The CDR3 consists of 14 residues. The CDR3 region is CASATNRGARTQYF. The CDR3 DNA follows: TGTGCCAGCGCCACTAACCGGGGGGCGAGGACCCAGTACTTC.

This clonotype was observed a few times. The V and J genes are TRBV20-1 and TRBJ2-5, with 9 positions matching TRBD1. The CDR3 totals 14 residues. The germline CDR1 and CDR2 sequences are DFQATT and SNEGSKA (reference sequence). With V trimmed by 6 bases and J by 5 bases, 10 bases remained unmatched. The CDR3 region is CSAGTGGDGETQYF. The CDR3 DNA reads as TGCAGTGCGGGCACAGGGGGCGATGGTGAGACCCAGTACTTC.

There are many counts of this clonotype. The chain joins TRBV7-9 to TRBJ2-4; no clear D. V gave up 6 bases and J gave up 6 bases, with 9 bases separating them. The CDR3 is made up of 12 amino acids. Per germline, CDR1 SEHNR and CDR2 FQNEAQ (reference sequence). This CDR3 reads CASSRISNIQYF. For the CDR3, the DNA is TGTGCCAGCAGTCGGATCTCAAACATTCAGTACTTC.

The chain couples TRBV9 to TRBJ2-2; D gene unclear. In germline, CDR1 is SGDLS, CDR2 YYNGEE. Trimming took off 1 base at V and 8 bases at J, with 15 bases between the two ends. The CDR3 totals 15 residues. In nucleotides, the CDR3 is TGTGCCAGCAGCGTATATGAGACGGCGGTGGGGGAGCTGTTTTTT. This gives the protein CASSVYETAVGELFF.

This clonotype has just a few counts. The gene calls are TRBV29-1 and TRBJ1-4; D gene uncertain. Germline loops: CDR1 SQVTM, CDR2 ANQGSEA. With 1 base removed from V and 6 bases from J, the gap between germline ends came to 3 bases. The CDR3 has 11 amino acids. CDR3 nucleotide sequence: TGCAGCGTTGAAGCCGATGAAAAACTGTTTTTT. Translating it yields CSVEADEKLFF.

The gene calls are TRBV24-1 and TRBJ2-5; 9 bases map to TRBD1. The DNA end is more similar to TRBJ2-7, so the J call may be wrong. Germline CDR1 and CDR2: KGHDR and SFDVKD. This CDR3 has 17 amino acids. CDR3 bases: TGTGCCACCAGTGATGCCTCCCTCCGGGACAGGGCCTTCGAGCAGTACTTC. Encoded protein: CATSDASLRDRAFEQYF.